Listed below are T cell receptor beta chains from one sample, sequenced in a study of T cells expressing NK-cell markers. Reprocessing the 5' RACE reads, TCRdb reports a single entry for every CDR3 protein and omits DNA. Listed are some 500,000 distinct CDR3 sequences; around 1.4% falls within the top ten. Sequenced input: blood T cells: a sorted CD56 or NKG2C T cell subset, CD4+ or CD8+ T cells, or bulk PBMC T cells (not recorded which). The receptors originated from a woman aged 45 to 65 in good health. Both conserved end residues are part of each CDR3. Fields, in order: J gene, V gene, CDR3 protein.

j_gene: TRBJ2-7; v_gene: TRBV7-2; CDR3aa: CASSLVASGRLTYEQYF
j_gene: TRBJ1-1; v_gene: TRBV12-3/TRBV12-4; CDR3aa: CASSLGNRGPGYTEAFF
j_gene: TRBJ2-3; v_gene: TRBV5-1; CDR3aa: CASGTYLTDTQYF
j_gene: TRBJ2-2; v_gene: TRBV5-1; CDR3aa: CASRKDYANTGELFF
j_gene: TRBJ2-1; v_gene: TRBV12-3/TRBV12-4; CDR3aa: CASSKASGYNEQFF
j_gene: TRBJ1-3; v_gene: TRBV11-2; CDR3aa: CASTPSQAGNTIYF
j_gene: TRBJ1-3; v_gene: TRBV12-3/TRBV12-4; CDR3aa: CASSLVSSGNTIYF
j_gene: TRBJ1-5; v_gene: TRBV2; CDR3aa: CASSDGLGPQHF
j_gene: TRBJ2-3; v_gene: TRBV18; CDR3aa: CASSLQTSGRFTDTQYF
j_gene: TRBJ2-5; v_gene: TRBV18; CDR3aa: CASGTVNQETQYF
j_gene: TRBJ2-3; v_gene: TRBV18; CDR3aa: CASSPLPGQGITDTQYF
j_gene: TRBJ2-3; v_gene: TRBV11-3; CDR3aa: CATTDSGVTDTQYF
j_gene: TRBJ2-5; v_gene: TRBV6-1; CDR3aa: CASSEAWETQYF
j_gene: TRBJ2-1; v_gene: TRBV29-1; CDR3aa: CSAPTDGGNEQFF
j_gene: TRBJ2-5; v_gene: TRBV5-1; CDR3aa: CASSLEAGVGAQYF
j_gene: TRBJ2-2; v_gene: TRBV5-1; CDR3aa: CASSPRPRGVNTGELFF
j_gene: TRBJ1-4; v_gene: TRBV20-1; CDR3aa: CSAKTGANEKLFF
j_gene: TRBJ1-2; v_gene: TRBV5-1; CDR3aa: CASSYTRGGSNYGYTF
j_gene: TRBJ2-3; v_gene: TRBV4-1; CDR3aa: CASSLGGSGGADTQYF
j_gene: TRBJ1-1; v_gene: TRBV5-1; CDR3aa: CASSLGGEATEAFF
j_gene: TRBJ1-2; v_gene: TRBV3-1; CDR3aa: CASSRTENYGYTF
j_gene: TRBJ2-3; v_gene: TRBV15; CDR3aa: CATSRGGQGGQYF
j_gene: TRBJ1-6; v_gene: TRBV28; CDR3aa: CASSPGQSRNSPLHF
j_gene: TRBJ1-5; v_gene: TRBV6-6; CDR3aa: CASSPRDPNQPQHF
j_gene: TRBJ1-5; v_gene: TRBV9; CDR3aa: CASSVGSGLRPQHF
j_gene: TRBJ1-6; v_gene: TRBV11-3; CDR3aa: CASSSGQNSPLHF